A selection of T cell receptor beta chains follows, all from one sample in a study. TCRdb redid the calling of the 5' RACE reads with MiXCR, one entry per CDR3 protein. This table holds tens of thousands of distinct CDR3 sequences, 17% found once. The sequencing input was naive CD4+ T cells sorted from blood. The receptors originated from a female donor with breast cancer. The CDR3 runs from the conserved cysteine through the conserved F or W. The D gene is left open where the match is weak. The size entry is marked missing in some rows and otherwise reads once, few, many or a size class.

many	TRBV7-9	TRBJ2-3	-	TGTGCCAGCAGCTCCGGGTCAGGCACAGATACGCAGTATTTT	CASSSGSGTDTQYF
-	TRBV12-2	TRBJ2-3	-	TGTGCAAGTCGGGTCGGTCGCGAGCGGGACCACACAGATACGCAGTATTTT	CASRVGRERDHTDTQYF
many	TRBV10-1	TRBJ2-5	-	TGCGCCAGCAGTCGGAGGACGGACCAAGAGACCCAGTACTTC	CASSRRTDQETQYF
many	TRBV5-1	TRBJ1-1	TRBD1	TGCGCCAGCACCCGGGAAACAGGGGAGCATGAAGCTTTCTTT	CASTRETGEHEAFF
few	TRBV4-1	TRBJ2-1	-	TGCGCCAGCAGCCAAGATCATCGGGGGAGGACCTACAATGAGCAGTTCTTC	CASSQDHRGRTYNEQFF
-	TRBV3-1	TRBJ2-7	TRBD1	TGTGCCAGCAGCCTTCCGGGACAGACCTACGAGCAGTACTTC	CASSLPGQTYEQYF
many	TRBV5-1	TRBJ1-5	-	TGCGCCAGCAGCTTACAGGGTGATCAGCCCCAGCATTTT	CASSLQGDQPQHF
-	TRBV5-1	TRBJ2-1	-	TGCGCCAGCAGCTTGGAGGGAGCATCCTACAATGAGCAGTTCTTC	CASSLEGASYNEQFF
few	TRBV7-2	TRBJ2-2	-	TGTGCCAGCAGCTCGGTTTTGCGCGGGGAGCTGTTTTTT	CASSSVLRGELFF
-	TRBV10-3	TRBJ2-5	-	TGTGCCATCAGCGCCGGAGGACCCCAAGAGACCCAGTACTTC	CAISAGGPQETQYF
-	TRBV6-2/TRBV6-3	TRBJ1-1	-	TGTGCCAGCAGTTATAAGGGATTGGTCACTGAAGCTTTCTTT	CASSYKGLVTEAFF
few	TRBV7-2	TRBJ2-7	-	TGTGCCAGCAGCCCAAACTGGTTGGGGGGATCCTACGAGCAGTACTTC	CASSPNWLGGSYEQYF
many	TRBV5-1	TRBJ2-1	-	TGCGCCAGCAGCTCGGAGGGTGGACTGGGGAAGATCTCCTACAATGAGCAGTTCTTC	CASSSEGGLGKISYNEQFF
few	TRBV5-1	TRBJ2-5	TRBD2	TGCGCCAGCAGCTTGGGTCCCTCTAGCGGGAGGCAGACCCAGTACTTC	CASSLGPSSGRQTQYF
few	TRBV9	TRBJ2-3	TRBD2	TGTGCCAGCAGCGTAGCAGGGGGACTAGCGGAAGATACGCAGTATTTT	CASSVAGGLAEDTQYF